In this sample, the clone carrying this T cell receptor beta chain turned up a few times. Its cognate antigen is unknown. The sample has other DNA sequences that encode this CDR3 too. A multiplex PCR was run with 60 Vbeta primers and 13 Jbeta primers. Some clones are missing from TCRdb's copy, which holds only in-frame ones; the method was immunoSEQ multiplex PCR. The sample consists of about 120,000 clones, 15% to 20% of them appearing once. This sample stems from a study of cytomegalovirus exposure and HLA in healthy donors. Study-level points and caveats: Trimming of TCR beta V- and J-genes showed a link, identified in a later analysis, to a missense DCLRE1C variant. In vitro testing confirmed a few CMV-associated chains as specific for CMV antigens.

Trimming cost V 6 bases and J 1 base; bases outside gene matches: 6. Germline V CDR1 and CDR2: WSHSY, SAAADI. There are 15 residues in the CDR3. V and J are TRBV10-2 and TRBJ2-1; 7 bases match TRBD2. Sequencing was performed on PBMCs. The source is a female donor in good health and CMV-seropositive. The CDR3 sequence is CASRRGGSSYNEQFF. CDR3 in DNA: TGCGCCAGCAGGCGCGGGGGTAGTTCCTACAATGAGCAGTTCTTC.